The source of this T cell receptor beta chain is a study of shared clonotypes between healthy human individuals. Germline lookup yields CDR1 MNHEY and CDR2 SVGAGI. CDR3 length: 16 residues. With V trimmed by 4 bases and J by 7 bases, 10 bases remained unmatched. Study results and caveats: Clonotype sharing across a handful of donors was observed for around 4.5% of naive CD4 clonotypes. Naive subsets usually exceeded memory subsets in estimated richness.

Of note for this clone: Its matching antigen is unknown.

Deep-level assay runs were performed. TCRdb's copy holds only in-frame clones and misses some; the assay was immunoSEQ multiplex PCR. Altogether about 2.5 million clones are present, less than 95% being singletons, with the ten largest covering more than 0.35%. The chain uses TRBV6-5 and TRBJ2-2; 9 nucleotides line up with TRBD2. Sequenced sample: naive CD4+ T cells from PBMCs. Subset of the sample: CD45RA+ positively selected. The clonotype originates from a man aged 18 to 30 in good health. Some clones in this sample may be carry-over from other donors' samples. The CDR3 nucleotides are TGTGCCAGCAGTTTAAGCGGGAGGATGAGTGTCGGGGAGCTGTTTTTT. Protein: CASSLSGRMSVGELFF.